The 31 T cell receptor beta chains below were found in one sample sequenced in a study of blood T cell repertoires in COVID-19. The data were produced by immunoSEQ multiplex PCR, yet TCRdb's version contains in-frame clones alone and is incomplete. The table shows fewer than 250,000 clones, with 84% occurring only once. What was sequenced was peripheral blood. These receptors were collected from a human donor in a cohort sampled during active COVID-19.

The rearrangement uses TRBV6-4 and TRBJ2-2; 9 bases map to TRBD1. The germline gives CDR1 MRHNA, CDR2 SNTAGT. The CDR3 consists of 15 residues. Losses at the gene ends were 7 bases for V and 6 bases for J; bases not matched to a gene: 9. CDR3 nucleotide sequence: TGTGCCAGCAAACCGGGACAGGGTTTGCCCGGGGAGCTGTTTTTT. Translated, it gives CASKPGQGLPGELFF.

J is TRBJ1-3 and V is TRBV2; no firm D call. This CDR3 is 14 amino acids long. V was trimmed by 7 bases and J by 7 bases, leaving 17 bases between them. From germline, CDR1 is SNHLY and CDR2 FYNNEI. CDR3 in DNA: TGTGCCAGCACCACACACCGGGATTTGAACACCATATATTTT. This sequence encodes CASTTHRDLNTIYF.

The CDR3 coding sequence is TGTGCCAGCAGCCGTTATACAGGGGGCTTAGTTGGCTACACCTTC. This sequence encodes CASSRYTGGLVGYTF. V and J are TRBV28 and TRBJ1-2; 9 bases fit TRBD1. CDR1 and CDR2 from the germline V gene are MDHEN and SYDVKM. V shed 6 bases, J shed 7 bases, and the junction held 12 bases outside the gene matches. The CDR3 spans 15 residues.

The chain uses TRBV9 and TRBJ2-7; D might be TRBD2 (5 bases). V lost 0 bases, J lost 9 bases, and 16 bases lay in between. The germline V gene encodes CDR1 SGDLS and CDR2 YYNGEE. This CDR3 has 14 amino acids. In nucleotides, the CDR3 is TGTGCCAGCAGCGTAGGTCTAGCTTCTGGTGTGCAGTACTTC. Protein: CASSVGLASGVQYF. Full variable domain (rest looked up from reference TRBV9 and TRBJ2-7): DSGVTQTPKHLITATGQRVTLRCSPRSGDLSVYWYQQSLDQGLQFLIQYYNGEERAKGNILERFSAQQFPDLHSELNLSSLELGDSALYFCASSVGLASGVQYFGPGTRLTVT.

This sequence joins TRBV7-8 and TRBJ2-7, with 7 bases identical to TRBD1. Germline assignment: CDR1 SGHVS and CDR2 FQNEAQ. This CDR3 has 16 residues. J gave up 4 bases and V 1 base, and 10 bases lay outside the gene matches. This chain's CDR3 is CASSLGGQTVPYEQYF. The CDR3 DNA sequence: TGTGCCAGCAGCTTAGGGGGACAGACAGTCCCTTACGAGCAGTACTTC.

V is TRBV6-5 and J is TRBJ2-1, with TRBD2 matching 7 bases. CDR1 is MNHEY, CDR2 SVGAGI, per germline. This CDR3 comprises 14 residues. V trimming: 8 bases; J trimming: 1 base; junction bases outside the gene matches: 5. The DNA of the CDR3 is TGTGCCAGCGGTTGGGGGGGGTCCTACAATGAGCAGTTCTTC. It translates to CASGWGGSYNEQFF.

The chain couples TRBV29-1 to TRBJ2-7; the D is unclear. The germline V and J ends were trimmed by 5 bases and 2 bases, with 13 bases remaining between them. This CDR3 is built from 13 residues. The germline V gene encodes CDR1 SQVTM and CDR2 ANQGSEA. The CDR3 is CSVLRDSTYEQYF. The CDR3 DNA follows: TGCAGCGTTCTCCGTGACTCGACCTACGAGCAGTACTTC.

This clone showed up just a few times. The gene calls are TRBV18 and TRBJ1-1; maybe TRBD1 (5 bases). CDR1 is KGHSH, CDR2 LQKENI, per germline. V was cut by 3 bases and J by 3 bases, with 14 bases left in between. The CDR3 spans 15 residues. CDR3 region: CASSPATGGYTEAFF. The CDR3 DNA reads TGTGCCAGCTCACCTGCGACGGGGGGGTACACTGAAGCTTTCTTT.

This chain uses TRBV24-1 with TRBJ2-3, with D tentatively TRBD1 (6 bases). The germline V gene encodes CDR1 KGHDR and CDR2 SFDVKD. V was cut by 5 bases and J by 2 bases, with 10 bases left in between. CDR3 length: 14 residues. The CDR3 DNA reads TGTGCCACCAGTGTCCAGGGGAACACAGATACGCAGTATTTT. It yields the protein CATSVQGNTDTQYF.

This clone was counted only a few times. The rearrangement links TRBV5-1 to TRBJ1-5, with a possible D match to TRBD1 (5 bases). CDR3 length equals 14 residues. Germline CDR1 is SGHRS and CDR2 is YFSETQ. Trimming removed 5 bases from V and 3 bases from J, with 12 bases in between. Here the CDR3 DNA reads TGCGCCAGCAGTCCCGACAGCCTCAATCAGCCCCAGCATTTT. Translation gives CASSPDSLNQPQHF.

This clone appeared once. The CDR3 sequence: CASTYSGGSSYEQYF. The CDR3 coding sequence is TGTGCCAGCACCTATAGCGGAGGGAGCTCCTACGAGCAGTACTTC. The chain combines TRBV28 with TRBJ2-7, with D tentatively TRBD2 (6 bases). CDR3 length: 15 amino acids. The germline V gene encodes CDR1 MDHEN and CDR2 SYDVKM. V was shortened by 7 bases and J by 0 bases, with 16 bases between the two germline ends. Full variable domain (remainder filled in from reference TRBV28 and TRBJ2-7): DVKVTQSSRYLVKRTGEKVFLECVQDMDHENMFWYRQDPGLGLRLIYFSYDVKMKEKGDIPEGYSVSREKKERFSLILESASTNQTSMYLCASTYSGGSSYEQYFGPGTRLTVT.

This sequence joins TRBV4-1 and TRBJ2-1; 9 bases align to TRBD1. The length of the CDR3 is 15 residues. Trimming took 6 bases from V and 8 from J; bases not matched to a gene: 11. CDR1 and CDR2 (germline): MGHRA, YSYEKL. The DNA of the CDR3 is TGCGCCAGCAGTTACAGGGGGCCGTCGGAGGATGAGCAGTTCTTC. Protein product: CASSYRGPSEDEQFF.

J is TRBJ2-1 and V is TRBV5-1; 13 bases agree with TRBD2. CDR1 SGHRS and CDR2 YFSETQ come from the germline V gene. Trimming removed 1 base from V and 8 bases from J; junction bases left unmatched: 0. This CDR3 comprises 14 residues. CDR3 region: CASSLTSGRDEQFF. The CDR3 DNA is TGCGCCAGCAGCTTGACTAGCGGGAGGGATGAGCAGTTCTTC.

This clone was seen a single time. The chain recombines TRBV7-9 with TRBJ1-2; 7 bases map to TRBD1. V was pared by 1 base and J by 2 bases, with 7 bases of the junction left unmatched. The CDR3 is 16 residues long. CDR1 is SEHNR, CDR2 FQNEAQ, per germline (reference sequence). This chain's CDR3 is CASSLGKGATNYGYTF. The CDR3 coding sequence is TGTGCCAGCAGCTTAGGGAAGGGGGCTACAAACTATGGCTACACCTTC.

V usage is TRBV29-1 and J usage is TRBJ1-2; D gene ambiguous. The V gene lost 2 bases and the J gene lost 2 bases, with 18 bases spanning the gap. Germline CDR1 is SQVTM and CDR2 is ANQGSEA. The CDR3 runs 16 residues. In DNA, the CDR3 is TGCAGCGTTGAAAGGCAGGCGGGCTTATCCAACTATGGCTACACCTTC. As protein: CSVERQAGLSNYGYTF.

The genes are TRBV6-5 and TRBJ1-1, with 8 nucleotides matching TRBD1. Looked up from germline, CDR1 is MNHEY and CDR2 is SVGAGI. This CDR3 has 14 residues. V was pared by 5 bases and J by 1 base, with 3 bases of the junction left unmatched. The CDR3 loop reads CASSIGQGNTEAFF. The CDR3 DNA is TGTGCCAGCAGTATTGGACAGGGGAACACTGAAGCTTTCTTT.

The V and J genes are TRBV1 and TRBJ2-1; TRBD2 is the table's D call, not checked against the DNA. TRBV1 is deemed a pseudogene. This CDR3 has 16 residues. For the CDR3, the DNA is TGCACCAGCAGCCAAGACGGTAGCGGGAGGGCCGCGGAGCAGTTCTTC. Translating it yields CTSSQDGSGRAAEQFF.

The V and J genes are TRBV12-3 or TRBV12-4 and TRBJ2-3; D is unresolved. The CDR3 consists of 12 residues. Trimming pared 3 bases from V and 5 bases from J, leaving 6 bases between. The CDR3 is CASSFFGDTQYF. CDR3 nucleotides: TGTGCCAGCAGTTTTTTCGGAGATACGCAGTATTTT.

This clone showed up just once. This rearrangement joins TRBV3-1 (or the pseudogene TRBV3-2) to TRBJ1-4; D gene unclear. This CDR3 spans 15 amino acids. Trimming removed 0 bases at V and 3 bases at J, with 8 bases between. Per germline, CDR1 LGHDT and CDR2 YNNKEL (reference sequence). The DNA of the CDR3 is TGTGCCAGCAGCCAAGAAGCCATCTCTAATGAAAAACTGTTTTTT. Translation gives CASSQEAISNEKLFF.

The chain is built from TRBV4-1 and TRBJ1-5; D unclear. Per germline, CDR1 MGHRA and CDR2 YSYEKL. The CDR3 length is 17 residues. Trimming left V 1 base short and J 0 bases short, with 13 bases between. Here the CDR3 DNA reads TGCGCCAGCAGCCAAGTCGGGAGAACCCCTAGCAATCAGCCCCAGCATTTT. Protein: CASSQVGRTPSNQPQHF.

The rearrangement links TRBV7-2 to TRBJ1-5, with TRBD1 matching 8 bases. The CDR3 covers 16 residues. The trim removed 3 bases at V and 2 bases at J, leaving 6 bases unmatched. CDR1 and CDR2 (germline): SGHTA, FQGNSA. The CDR3 protein is CASSFRGREGNQPQHF. In nucleotides, the CDR3 is TGTGCCAGCAGCTTCAGGGGGCGTGAAGGCAATCAGCCCCAGCATTTT.

This CDR3 is CASSSTGTGGSTDTQYF. In nucleotides, the CDR3 is TGTGCCAGCAGCTCGACCGGGACAGGGGGGAGCACAGATACGCAGTATTTT. The chain is built from TRBV7-3 and TRBJ2-3, with 11 bases matching TRBD1. J gave up 0 bases and V 4 bases, and 6 bases lay outside the gene matches. Germline V gene data show CDR1 as SGHTA and CDR2 as FQGTGA. The CDR3 totals 17 residues. Based on the CDR3 plus reference TRBV7-3 and TRBJ2-3, the full variable domain is GAGVSQTPSNKVTEKGKYVELRCDPISGHTALYWYRQSLGQGPEFLIYFQGTGAADDSGLPNDRFFAVRPEGSVSTLKIQRTERGDSAVYLCASSSTGTGGSTDTQYFGPGTRLTVL.

V usage is TRBV27 and J usage is TRBJ2-7; 8 nucleotides align to TRBD2. After removal of 4 bases from V and 1 base from J, the junction contained 15 bases not matched to a gene. The CDR3 is made up of 18 amino acids. The germline gives CDR1 MNHEY, CDR2 SMNVEV (reference sequence). DNA for the CDR3: TGTGCCAGCAGTTCAGTAAATGGTTGGCTAGCGGGTTCCTACGAGCAGTACTTC. Protein sequence: CASSSVNGWLAGSYEQYF.

The chain carries TRBV11-2 and TRBJ1-1; D possibly corresponds to TRBD1 (5 bases). V was shortened by 4 bases and J by 5 bases, with 17 bases between the two germline ends. The V gene's germline CDR1 is SGHAT and CDR2 FQNNGV. The CDR3 extends over 15 amino acids. CDR3 amino acids: CASSSSGSWWTEAFF. CDR3 sequence (DNA): TGTGCCAGCAGCTCATCAGGGTCGTGGTGGACTGAAGCTTTCTTT.

The V and J genes are TRBV7-9 and TRBJ2-6; 12 bases align to TRBD1. The CDR3 consists of 17 residues. With 7 bases clipped from V and 3 bases from J, the junction kept 7 bases outside the gene matches. Per germline, CDR1 SEHNR and CDR2 FQNEAQ (reference sequence). In DNA, the CDR3 is TGTGCCAGCACCTCGGGACAGGGGGCAGGTGGGGCCAACGTCCTGACTTTC. Protein sequence: CASTSGQGAGGANVLTF.

The chain recombines TRBV4-2 with TRBJ2-7; 10 positions agree with TRBD2. The germline gives CDR1 LGHNA, CDR2 YNFKEQ. V gave up 4 bases and J gave up 3 bases; unmatched junction bases: 9. The CDR3 sequence is 16 residues long. The CDR3 protein is CASSRRLAGAIYEQYF. CDR3 coding DNA: TGTGCCAGCAGCCGAAGGCTAGCGGGAGCCATCTACGAGCAGTACTTC.

The chain links TRBV27 to TRBJ2-6; 12 bases map to TRBD1. The CDR3 runs to 19 residues. Trimming cost V 0 bases and J 2 bases; bases outside gene matches: 5. CDR1 is MNHEY, CDR2 SMNVEV, per germline (reference sequence). The CDR3 protein is CASSLSPGTGGAGANVLTF. The CDR3 DNA follows: TGTGCCAGCAGTTTATCACCCGGGACAGGGGGCGCTGGGGCCAACGTCCTGACTTTC.

The V gene is TRBV5-1, the J gene TRBJ2-7; weak D call: TRBD1 (6 bases). Germline CDR1 reads SGHRS; CDR2 reads YFSETQ. The CDR3 spans 15 residues. V was shortened by 2 bases and J by 3 bases, with 15 bases between the two germline ends. DNA of the CDR3: TGCGCCAGCAGCTTACAGACAGGAGTGATCTACGAGCAGTACTTC. It codes for CASSLQTGVIYEQYF.

The V call is TRBV6-2 or TRBV6-3, the J call TRBJ1-6, with D unclear. The CDR3 covers 15 residues. Per the germline V gene, CDR1 is MNHEY and CDR2 is SVGEGT. Between the trimmed V and J ends, which lost 1 base and 5 bases, there was a span of 9 bases. CDR3 residues: CASSYLGGDNSPLHF. DNA for the CDR3: TGTGCCAGCAGTTACTTGGGAGGTGATAATTCACCCCTCCACTTT.

V is TRBV5-1 and J is TRBJ1-5; TRBD1 might be the D (5 bases). This CDR3 has 13 residues. The ends were cut back, 4 bases at V and 5 bases at J, with 10 bases in the middle. Germline V gene sequence: CDR1 SGHRS, CDR2 YFSETQ. The DNA for the CDR3 is TGCGCCAGCAGCCGGCAGGGCGATCAGCCCCAGCATTTT. Protein: CASSRQGDQPQHF. The full variable domain, with the rest looked up from reference TRBV5-1 and TRBJ1-5, is KAGVTQTPRYLIKTRGQQVTLSCSPISGHRSVSWYQQTPGQGLQFLFEYFSETQRNKGNFPGRFSGRQFSNSRSEMNVSTLELGDSALYLCASSRQGDQPQHFGDGTRLSIL.

The genes are TRBV27 and TRBJ2-7; 11 bases agree with TRBD2. The length of the CDR3 is 15 residues. The V gene's germline CDR1 is MNHEY and CDR2 SMNVEV (reference sequence). Trimming at V came to 5 bases and at J to 9 bases, leaving 12 bases not matched to a gene. CDR3 DNA: TGTGCCAGCAGTCCACCGGCTAGCGGGAGGCTAGGGCAGTACTTC. As protein: CASSPPASGRLGQYF.